These 14 T cell receptor beta chains came from one sample sequenced in a study of CD4 T cells in relation to SARS-CoV-2 and coronaviruses. TCRdb keeps only in-frame clones here, not all; method: immunoSEQ multiplex PCR. Among about 21,000 clones listed, around 78% were seen once. These TCRs are of unknown antigen specificity. Unexposed donor CD4+ T cells date from about 2011-2018, before the COVID-19 pandemic. After roughly ten days of culture, CD4+ T cells were isolated. Sample: CD4+ T cells from PBMCs, cultured in vitro. All receptors come from a human donor in good health.

This clone was counted a single time. This chain joins TRBV29-1 and TRBJ2-3; D is unresolved. Trimming left V 8 bases short and J 0 bases short, with 9 bases between. This CDR3 has 12 residues. CDR1 and CDR2 from the germline V gene are SQVTM and ANQGSEA. The CDR3 is CSTTPSTDTQYF. Here the CDR3 DNA reads TGCAGCACGACCCCTAGCACAGATACGCAGTATTTT.

The chain joins TRBV9 to TRBJ2-7, with 13 bases that match TRBD2. V shed 3 bases and J 3 bases; nucleotides not matched to a gene: 0. CDR1 and CDR2 from the germline V gene are SGDLS and YYNGEE. The CDR3 contains 14 residues. CDR3 coding DNA: TGTGCCAGCAGCGGGACTAGCGGGAGCTACGAGCAGTACTTC. Amino acid sequence: CASSGTSGSYEQYF.

This clone was observed a few times. The J gene is TRBJ2-1, the V gene TRBV5-6; D ambiguous. Germline V gene sequence: CDR1 SGHDT, CDR2 YYEEEE. This CDR3 is built from 13 residues. Trimming removed 7 bases from V and 9 bases from J, with 17 bases in between. In DNA form, the CDR3 reads TGTGCCAGCGAACACCTCCTCCGTGGTGAGCAGTTCTTC. Translation: CASEHLLRGEQFF.

This clone was observed a few times. This chain connects TRBV30 to TRBJ2-3, with 7 bases fitting TRBD2. The CDR3 is 15 residues long. From germline, CDR1 is GTSNPN and CDR2 SVGIG (reference sequence). V dropped 0 bases and J dropped 4; count of bases not matched to a gene: 7. The CDR3 protein is CAWSVWAAGADTQYF. The CDR3 coding sequence is TGTGCCTGGAGTGTTTGGGCCGCGGGAGCAGATACGCAGTATTTT.

This clone was counted once. The V and J genes are TRBV3-1 (or the pseudogene TRBV3-2) and TRBJ2-3; the match to TRBD2 covers 14 bases. The CDR3 sequence is 18 residues long. Germline CDR1 is LGHDT and CDR2 is YNNKEL (reference sequence). Trimming at V came to 4 bases and at J to 0 bases, leaving 6 bases not matched to a gene. CDR3 in DNA: TGTGCCAGCAGCCCGGGACTAGCGGGGGATACTAGCACAGATACGCAGTATTTT. Its protein product is CASSPGLAGDTSTDTQYF.

The rearrangement joins TRBV3-1 (or the pseudogene TRBV3-2) to TRBJ1-3; D unclear. Germline assignment: CDR1 LGHDT and CDR2 YNNKEL (reference sequence). Trimming left V 4 bases short and J 2 bases short, with 18 bases between. CDR3 length equals 17 residues. CDR3 loop: CASSPLSGAGAGNTIYF. DNA of the CDR3: TGTGCCAGCAGCCCCTTAAGTGGAGCGGGAGCTGGAAACACCATATATTTT.

The chain links TRBV10-1 to TRBJ2-5, with D perhaps assigned TRBD1 or TRBD2 (5 bases each). The CDR3 contains 14 residues. The germline CDR1 and CDR2 sequences are WNHNN and SYGVQD (reference sequence). Between the trimmed V and J ends, which lost 2 bases and 5 bases, there was a span of 12 bases. CDR3: CASSEAGSPETQYF. CDR3 nucleotides: TGCGCCAGCAGTGAGGCAGGGAGCCCCGAGACCCAGTACTTC.

The rearrangement joins TRBV19 to TRBJ2-7; tentatively, D is TRBD1 or TRBD2 (6 bases each). From germline, CDR1 is LNHDA and CDR2 SQIVND (reference sequence). V gave up 3 bases and J gave up 2 bases, with 11 bases separating them. The CDR3 consists of 14 residues. CDR3 in DNA: TGTGCCAGTAGTATTGGGGGGCCTACCTACGAGCAGTACTTC. Protein: CASSIGGPTYEQYF.

This chain links TRBV5-6 with TRBJ2-1, with 7 bases lining up with TRBD2. The CDR3 loop spans 16 amino acids. CDR1 and CDR2 (germline): SGHDT, YYEEEE. The trim removed 6 bases at V and 1 base at J, leaving 10 bases unmatched. CDR3 DNA sequence: TGTGCCAGCACTAAGGGGTGGGAGGGGTCCTACAATGAGCAGTTCTTC. Translating gives CASTKGWEGSYNEQFF.

The V and J genes are TRBV12-3 or TRBV12-4 and TRBJ2-5; D unclear. The V end lost 3 bases, the J end lost 2 bases, and 7 bases lay between the germline ends. The CDR3 is made up of 13 amino acids. CDR3 coding DNA: TGTGCCAGCAGTTTCGCGGAGCAAGAGACCCAGTACTTC. This sequence encodes CASSFAEQETQYF.

The genes are TRBV25-1 and TRBJ1-1; possibly TRBD1 for D (6 bases). V was pared by 3 bases and J by 3 bases, with 14 bases between. CDR3 length: 15 amino acids. Per the germline V gene, CDR1 is MGHDK and CDR2 is SYGVNS. CDR3 DNA: TGTGCCAGCAGTGACTCAACAGGGTCGCACACTGAAGCTTTCTTT. Translated, it gives CASSDSTGSHTEAFF. The whole variable domain, filled in from reference TRBV25-1 and TRBJ1-1, reads EADIYQTPRYLVIGTGKKITLECSQTMGHDKMYWYQQDPGMELHLIHYSYGVNSTEKGDLSSESTVSRIRTEHFPLTLESARPSHTSQYLCASSDSTGSHTEAFFGQGTRLTVV.

This chain uses TRBV27 with TRBJ1-6; TRBD1 is a possible D gene (6 bases). Germline CDR1 MNHEY, CDR2 SMNVEV (reference sequence). The CDR3 spans 14 residues. Trimming cost V 6 bases and J 10 bases, with 16 bases left between them. This CDR3 is CASSQGNLVSPLHF. In DNA, the CDR3 is TGTGCCAGCAGCCAGGGGAATTTAGTATCACCCCTCCACTTT.

The V and J genes are TRBV12-5 and TRBJ2-3, with a tentative D call TRBD2 (6 bases). V was cut by 6 bases and J by 2 bases, with 15 bases left in between. Germline-derived CDR1 and CDR2 are LGHNT and FRNRAP. The CDR3 is 15 amino acids. The CDR3 nucleotides read TGTGCTAGTGGACTACTGGCGGGGTACACAGATACGCAGTATTTT. Translating it yields CASGLLAGYTDTQYF. The full variable domain, in which reference TRBV12-5 and TRBJ2-3 provide the parts outside the CDR3, is DARVTQTPRHKVTEMGQEVTMRCQPILGHNTVFWYRQTMMQGLELLAYFRNRAPLDDSGMPKDRFSAEMPDATLATLKIQPSEPRDSAVYFCASGLLAGYTDTQYFGPGTRLTVL.

This clone occurred once. This chain links TRBV5-1 with TRBJ1-1; D gene ambiguous. V was shortened by 4 bases and J by 1 base, with 11 bases between the two germline ends. From germline, CDR1 is SGHRS and CDR2 YFSETQ. This CDR3 region has 14 residues. This CDR3 reads CASSRSVANTEAFF. CDR3 nucleotides: TGCGCCAGCAGCCGCTCCGTGGCGAACACTGAAGCTTTCTTT.